This TCR beta chain was identified in a study of T cells in tuberculosis. On the study more broadly: IGRA-negative adolescents, IGRA-positive adolescents with latent tuberculosis and adults with active tuberculosis formed this South African cohort.

Clones were sequenced by immunoSEQ multiplex PCR, and TCRdb holds only the in-frame ones, with some missing. This table holds 20,000 to 25,000 clones, 80% to 90% found once. This receptor was obtained from a donor aged 10-29 years with latent tuberculosis or without tuberculosis infection. Sequencing input: PBMCs.

The CDR3 loop is CASSQSILAGVGDTQYF. The CDR3 bases are TGCGCCAGCAGCCAATCTATACTAGCGGGGGTTGGAGATACGCAGTATTTT. J is TRBJ2-3 and V is TRBV4-1, with 11 bases fitting TRBD2. CDR3 length equals 17 residues. The junction had 9 bases not matched to a gene; V was cut back by 2 bases and J by 5 bases. Per germline, CDR1 MGHRA and CDR2 YSYEKL.